The 13 T cell receptor beta chains below were found in one sample sequenced in a study of post-analysis software for immune sequencing data. Findings of the study overall: Patients carried four or five TRBV segments more frequently than controls did, and TRBV5-6, TRBV5-1 and TRBV20-1 were among them.

Which antigens these TCRs recognize remains unknown. TCR beta cDNA libraries had unique molecular identifiers. MiXCR, run by TCRdb on the PCR reads, gives a single entry per CDR3 protein. Found here are roughly 800,000 distinct CDR3 sequences, under 60% of them singletons; the top ten hold over 4.5%. The sample was blood. The receptor set was obtained from a girl aged 10-17 years with multiple sclerosis.

DNA of the CDR3: TGCAGTGCCCACGTCGGACCAGCGTTCCACGAGCAGTACTTC. Its protein product is CSAHVGPAFHEQYF. The rearrangement links TRBV20-1 to TRBJ2-7, with D unresolved. The V gene lost 6 bases and the J gene lost 5 bases, with 20 bases spanning the gap. CDR3 size: 14 residues. From germline, CDR1 is DFQATT and CDR2 SNEGSKA (reference sequence).

This clonotype has a handful of counts. The V and J genes are TRBV27 and TRBJ2-7, with unresolved D. There are 15 residues in the CDR3. Germline V gene lookup returns CDR1 MNHEY and CDR2 SMNVEV (reference sequence). The V end lost 1 base, the J end lost 6 bases, and 16 bases lay between the germline ends. CDR3 DNA sequence: TGTGCCAGCAGTTTATTGGCAGGTCCCGTGGGCGAGCAGTACTTC. Its translation is CASSLLAGPVGEQYF.

The chain couples TRBV10-2 to TRBJ2-7; D is possibly TRBD1 (6 bases). Germline V gene data show CDR1 as WSHSY and CDR2 as SAAADI. This CDR3 is 12 amino acids long. V was pared by 4 bases and J by 4 bases, with 8 bases between. The CDR3 loop reads CASSVTGYEQYF. The CDR3 coding sequence is TGCGCCAGCAGTGTCACAGGGTACGAGCAGTACTTC.

With respect to this clonotype: One end of the junction varies from germline; a read error may be responsible. The V and J genes are TRBV5-1 and TRBJ1-5; D uncertain. The length of the CDR3 is 13 residues. Per germline, CDR1 SGHRS and CDR2 YFSETQ. In nucleotides, the CDR3 is TGTGCCAGCAGCTTGGGGTCTGGACAGCCCCAGCATTTT. This gives the protein CASSLGSGQPQHF.

The chain combines TRBV10-3 with TRBJ2-5; 8 bases map to TRBD2. The better agreement between TRBJ2-7 and the DNA end casts doubt on the J call. Germline V CDR1 and CDR2: ENHRY, SYGVKD. The CDR3 covers 15 residues. This chain's CDR3 is CAISEEVAGTYEQYF. The CDR3 DNA is TGTGCCATCAGTGAGGAGGTAGCGGGAACCTACGAGCAGTACTTC.

The rearrangement links TRBV7-9 to TRBJ2-1, with 10 bases that match TRBD2. The CDR3 runs 16 residues. Trimming at V came to 8 bases and at J to 1 base, leaving 8 bases not matched to a gene. The germline V gene has CDR1 SEHNR and CDR2 FQNEAQ (reference sequence). As DNA, the CDR3 is TGTGCCAGCGGGACTAGCGACTCCCCTTCCTACAATGAGCAGTTCTTC. This encodes CASGTSDSPSYNEQFF.

The chain recombines TRBV18 with TRBJ2-1; TRBD2 matches at 10 bases. Trimming took 2 bases from V and 2 from J; bases not matched to a gene: 3. The CDR3 is made up of 16 amino acids. Germline V lookup: CDR1 KGHSH, CDR2 LQKENI. The CDR3 DNA follows: TGTGCCAGCTCACCAGTTAGCGGGAGGACCTACAATGAGCAGTTCTTC. Encoded protein: CASSPVSGRTYNEQFF. Full variable domain (outside the CDR3, taken from reference TRBV18 and TRBJ2-1): NAGVMQNPRHLVRRRGQEARLRCSPMKGHSHVYWYRQLPEEGLKFMVYLQKENIIDESGMPKERFSAEFPKEGPSILRIQQVVRGDSAAYFCASSPVSGRTYNEQFFGPGTRLTVL.

This sequence joins TRBV6-5 and TRBJ1-6, with 8 bases identical to TRBD1. The CDR3 loop spans 15 amino acids. The germline V gene has CDR1 MNHEY and CDR2 SVGAGI. Trimming removed 6 bases from V and 9 bases from J; junction bases left unmatched: 10. CDR3 residues: CASRRTGSEGSPLHF. The CDR3 nucleotides are TGTGCCAGCAGAAGGACAGGGTCCGAAGGTTCACCCCTCCACTTT.

This clonotype occurred many times. V and J are TRBV29-1 and TRBJ2-5; possible D gene TRBD1, 5 bases. Germline CDR1 and CDR2: SQVTM and ANQGSEA. V lost 7 bases and J lost 7, with 16 bases in between. This CDR3 region has 12 residues. CDR3 residues: CSARKDSGTQYF. CDR3 DNA: TGCAGCGCCCGAAAAGACAGTGGGACCCAGTACTTC.

Only a few counts were recorded for this clonotype. J is TRBJ2-5 and V is TRBV20-1; 14 bases are a match to TRBD2. The V gene's germline CDR1 is DFQATT and CDR2 SNEGSKA (reference sequence). The CDR3 has 16 amino acids. V shed 5 bases, J shed 5 bases, and the junction held 10 bases outside the gene matches. CDR3 DNA: TGCAGTGCTTGGGGGACTAGCGGGAGCGTCGGGGAGACCCAGTACTTC. This translates into CSAWGTSGSVGETQYF.

V and J are TRBV9 and TRBJ1-2, with TRBD1 matching 7 bases. In germline, CDR1 is SGDLS, CDR2 YYNGEE. The CDR3 runs to 15 residues. Trimming took 2 bases from V and 7 from J; bases not matched to a gene: 11. The CDR3 sequence: CASSVSQRGLLGYTF. CDR3 DNA: TGTGCCAGCAGCGTCTCTCAGAGGGGGCTTCTTGGCTACACCTTC. The whole variable domain, filled in from reference TRBV9 and TRBJ1-2, reads DSGVTQTPKHLITATGQRVTLRCSPRSGDLSVYWYQQSLDQGLQFLIQYYNGEERAKGNILERFSAQQFPDLHSELNLSSLELGDSALYFCASSVSQRGLLGYTFGSGTRLTVV.

The genes are TRBV12-3 or TRBV12-4 and TRBJ1-4; no clear D gene. The CDR3 totals 13 residues. V lost 6 bases to trimming and J lost 3 bases, with 8 bases between them. CDR3 residues: CASSPWANEKLFF. For the CDR3, the DNA is TGTGCCAGCAGCCCTTGGGCTAATGAAAAACTGTTTTTT.

The rearrangement uses TRBV24-1 and TRBJ2-7; TRBD1 matches 7 bases. Germline assignment: CDR1 KGHDR and CDR2 SFDVKD. The J segment lost 6 bases and the V segment lost 5 bases, leaving 12 bases of the junction unmatched. The CDR3 loop spans 15 amino acids. This CDR3 is CATSAPRAGGLEQYF. For the CDR3, the DNA is TGTGCCACCAGTGCCCCGCGGGCAGGGGGTCTCGAGCAGTACTTC.